The clone carrying this T cell receptor beta chain was recorded many times. Its specificity is unknown. Amplification targeted TCR beta CDR3 regions from RNA transcripts. First-round RT-PCR of the TCR CDR3 relied on the HTBI primer set. TCRdb redid the calling of the multiplex PCR reads with MiXCR, one entry per CDR3 protein. The top ten hold under 20% of the sample, which has about 560,000 distinct CDR3 sequences, roughly 17% seen once. These data belong to a study of T cells in Graves' hyperthyroidism and ophthalmopathy. The germline V gene has CDR1 LNHNV and CDR2 YYDKDF (reference sequence). CDR3 length: 15 amino acids. V dropped 2 bases and J dropped 10; count of bases not matched to a gene: 9. Study-level points and caveats: Researchers report that a 13 V-J model separated ophthalmopathy from stable hyperthyroidism. It was a median about 6 months before onset that the model predicted ophthalmopathy.

Newly diagnosed hyperthyroidism, duration under 2 months, in patients aged 18 to 65. PBMCs were derived from around 10 ml fresh peripheral blood. Sequencing used blood. This TCR was sampled from a young woman with Graves' hyperthyroidism. The genes are TRBV15 and TRBJ2-1, with 9 bases fitting TRBD2. The CDR3 sequence is CATSRTPGLAGEQFF. In DNA form, the CDR3 reads TGTGCCACCAGCAGAACCCCGGGACTAGCTGGGGAGCAGTTCTTC.